These 5 T cell receptor beta chains share one sample of origin, sequenced in a study of T cells in women clearing cervical HPV infection. The table came from immunoSEQ multiplex PCR; TCRdb's copy has only in-frame clones and leaves some out. The table lists about 12,000 clones. Specimen: blood buffy coat. These receptors all come from a woman aged 18 to 75 with a cervical HPV16 infection that either progressed to CIN3+ or cleared (not recorded which).

With respect to this clone: The read stops 3 residues short of the end of the CDR3; the missing end is completed from the germline J gene. The chain couples TRBV20-1 to TRBJ2-1, with TRBD2 matching 8 bases. V was clipped by 5 bases and J by 3 bases; unmatched bases: 9. CDR1 is DFQATT, CDR2 SNEGSKA, per germline (reference sequence). This CDR3 is built from 15 residues. CDR3 region: CSAPIAGRGYNEQFF. CDR3 DNA, as far as it was read: TGCAGTGCTCCAATAGCGGGGAGGGGCTACAATGAG.

About this clone: Read data end 3 residues before the CDR3 end; the end is taken from the germline J gene. The chain employs TRBV30 and TRBJ1-1, with a tentative D call TRBD1 (5 bases). Trimming shortened V by 5 bases and J by 4 bases, and 8 bases separated the two germline ends. The CDR3 loop spans 11 amino acids. Germline CDR1 GTSNPN, CDR2 SVGIG (reference sequence). CDR3 DNA, as far as it was read: TGTGCCTGGGCAGGGTCCACTGAA. This translates into CAWAGSTE. The CDR3 as a whole reads CAWAGSTEAFF. The complete variable domain, with remaining parts taken from reference TRBV30 and TRBJ1-1, reads SQTIHQWPATLVQPVGSPLSLECTVEGTSNPNLYWYRQAAGRGLQLLFYSVGIGQISSEVPQNLSASRPQDRQFILSSKKLLLSDSGFYLCAWAGSTEAFFGQGTRLTVV.

Concerning this clone itself: The CDR3 extends 3 residues past the end of the read, so its final part is completed from the germline J gene. The chain uses TRBV20-1 and TRBJ2-5; D might be TRBD1 (5 bases). The CDR3 consists of 15 residues. Germline CDR1 reads DFQATT; CDR2 reads SNEGSKA (reference sequence). Trimming took 3 bases from V and 5 from J, leaving 19 bases between them. Incomplete CDR3 DNA: TGCAGTGCTAGTGGGGCAGCGCGATTTGGGGAGACC. It codes for CSASGAARFGET. The CDR3 as a whole reads CSASGAARFGETQYF.

As concerns this clone: The CDR3 end is not reached by the read, which stops 3 residues before it; the germline J gene fills it in. The chain employs TRBV9 and TRBJ2-3; no definite D call. V was trimmed by 1 base and J by 0 bases, leaving 9 bases between them. The CDR3 totals 15 residues. CDR1 SGDLS and CDR2 YYNGEE come from the germline V gene. The part of the CDR3 DNA that was read is TGTGCCAGCAGCGTATCTTCCTCTAGCACAGATACG. As protein: CASSVSSSSTDT. The entire CDR3 sequence reads CASSVSSSSTDTQYF.

To note about this clone: Coverage ceases 3 residues before the CDR3 finishes, and the germline J gene fills in the end. The chain recombines TRBV6-1 with TRBJ1-1, with a tentative D call TRBD1 (5 bases). The CDR3 has 13 amino acids. Germline-derived CDR1 and CDR2 are MNHNS and SASEGT. Between the trimmed V and J ends, which lost 2 bases and 1 base, there was a span of 5 bases. The sequenced part of the CDR3 DNA is TGTGCCAGCAGTGAACAGGGGAACACTGAA. Protein product: CASSEQGNTE. The entire CDR3 is CASSEQGNTEAFF.